These 31 T cell receptor beta chains were sequenced from one sample in a study of T-cell memory formation after mild COVID-19. TCRdb fed the 5' RACE reads into MiXCR, producing one record per CDR3 protein. The sample contains some 340,000 distinct CDR3 sequences, roughly 13% of which appear only once. Sequencing used PBMCs or a T cell subset sorted from them (not recorded which). Source of these receptors: a man aged 18-30 years who had mild COVID-19 (a few samples of this study predate the infection). Cell type and time point are not known.

The table lists this clonotype with a few counts. In DNA, the CDR3 is TGCGCCAGCAGCTTGGCGGGGGCGTCCCAAGAGACCCAGTACTTC. It encodes CASSLAGASQETQYF. V usage is TRBV5-1 and J usage is TRBJ2-5; D possibly matches TRBD1 or TRBD2 (6 bases each). V lost 0 bases, J lost 1 base, and 10 bases lay in between. The CDR3 totals 15 residues. CDR1 is SGHRS, CDR2 YFSETQ, per germline.

Ten or more counts support this clonotype. V is TRBV4-2 and J is TRBJ2-1; D tentatively fits TRBD1 or TRBD2 (5 bases each). Germline V gene sequence: CDR1 LGHNA, CDR2 YNFKEQ. V was trimmed by 0 bases and J by 6 bases, leaving 12 bases between them. The CDR3 covers 15 residues. The CDR3: CASSQDMGEGNEQFF. CDR3 nucleotide sequence: TGTGCCAGCAGCCAAGATATGGGGGAAGGCAATGAGCAGTTCTTC.

This clonotype was recorded at least ten times. This rearrangement joins TRBV15 to TRBJ1-1, with TRBD1 matching over 8 bases. With 4 bases clipped from V and 0 bases from J, the junction kept 1 base outside the gene matches. CDR1 LNHNV and CDR2 YYDKDF come from the germline V gene (reference sequence). This CDR3 has 14 residues. The CDR3 coding sequence is TGTGCCACCAGCATGGACAGGGTGAACACTGAAGCTTTCTTT. Its protein product is CATSMDRVNTEAFF.

This clonotype was counted a few times. This chain joins TRBV7-2 and TRBJ2-4, with D unclear. Germline-derived CDR1 and CDR2 are SGHTA and FQGNSA. Trimming stripped 4 bases from V and 0 bases from J, with 10 bases between. The length of the CDR3 is 15 residues. In nucleotides, the CDR3 is TGTGCCAGCAGCTCTACGCGGATAGCCAAAAACATTCAGTACTTC. This sequence encodes CASSSTRIAKNIQYF.

This clonotype was detected many times. The rearrangement uses TRBV3-1 and TRBJ2-2, with TRBD1 matching 8 bases. Germline V gene data show CDR1 as LGHDT and CDR2 as YNNKEL (reference sequence). The CDR3 length is 16 residues. Trimming took 1 base from V and 4 from J; bases not matched to a gene: 5. The CDR3 spells CASSQGPGGRTGELFF. The CDR3 DNA reads as TGTGCCAGCAGCCAAGGTCCAGGGGGCCGCACCGGGGAGCTGTTTTTT.

Concerning this clonotype itself: The junction departs from germline at one end; a sequencing error may be responsible. V usage is TRBV7-7 and J usage is TRBJ2-3; D is tentatively TRBD1 or TRBD2 (5 bases each). The CDR3 contains 14 residues. Germline CDR1 SSHAT, CDR2 FNYEAQ (reference sequence). The CDR3 loop reads CASSPRDLTDTQYF. In DNA, the CDR3 is TGTGCTAGCAGCCCCCGGGACCTCACAGATACGCAGTATTTT.

J is TRBJ2-1 and V is TRBV7-2; D is ambiguous. Germline V gene sequence: CDR1 SGHTA, CDR2 FQGNSA. V was cut by 4 bases and J by 6 bases, with 7 bases left in between. This CDR3 has 12 amino acids. The CDR3 spells CASSYYFNEQFF. The CDR3 region has the DNA TGTGCCAGCAGCTATTACTTCAATGAGCAGTTCTTC.

The chain combines TRBV13 with TRBJ2-2; 8 bases agree with TRBD1. The V and J ends lost 5 bases and 4 bases, in that order; junction bases with no gene match: 6. The germline gives CDR1 PRHDT, CDR2 FYEKMQ (reference sequence). This CDR3 has 15 residues. Here the CDR3 DNA reads TGTGCCAGCAGCCCCGGACAGGGTTTCACCGGGGAGCTGTTTTTT. Translated, it gives CASSPGQGFTGELFF.

V is TRBV10-2 and J is TRBJ1-5; tentatively, D is TRBD1 (6 bases). The CDR3 consists of 13 residues. Trimming took off 3 bases at V and 9 bases at J, with 12 bases between the two ends. The germline gives CDR1 WSHSY, CDR2 SAAADI. This CDR3 is CASSDRDRLPQHF. The CDR3 DNA is TGCGCCAGCAGTGATCGCGACAGGCTGCCCCAGCATTTT.

This clonotype occurred a few times. This chain joins TRBV20-1 and TRBJ1-5; TRBD1 might be the D (6 bases). Trimming shortened V by 7 bases and J by 4 bases, and 14 bases separated the two germline ends. Germline CDR1 DFQATT, CDR2 SNEGSKA (reference sequence). CDR3 length equals 13 residues. The CDR3 loop is CSVRPQGNQPQHF. The CDR3 DNA reads TGCAGTGTAAGACCCCAGGGGAATCAGCCCCAGCATTTT.

The genes are TRBV12-3 or TRBV12-4 and TRBJ1-4, with 7 positions matching TRBD1. The CDR3 has 15 residues. V was pared by 8 bases and J by 6 bases, with 12 bases of the junction left unmatched. For the CDR3, the DNA is TGTGCCAGCGCCCTCGGCAGGGGGAGCTATGAAAAACTGTTTTTT. It yields the protein CASALGRGSYEKLFF.

This chain uses TRBV6-5 with TRBJ2-3; 8 nucleotides agree with TRBD2. The V gene's germline CDR1 is MNHEY and CDR2 SVGAGI. V was pared by 6 bases and J by 4 bases, with 3 bases of the junction left unmatched. CDR3 length: 13 amino acids. The CDR3 sequence: CASSGGAADTQYF. Written as DNA, the CDR3 is TGTGCCAGCAGCGGGGGGGCCGCAGATACGCAGTATTTT.

The chain is built from TRBV4-3 and TRBJ1-2; perhaps TRBD1 as D (6 bases). V dropped 4 bases and J dropped 8 bases, with 20 bases sitting between them. The CDR3 is 15 residues long. The germline gives CDR1 LGHNA, CDR2 YSLEER. The chain's CDR3 is CASSPQQGWNIGYTF. The CDR3 DNA reads TGCGCCAGCAGCCCTCAACAGGGATGGAACATCGGCTACACCTTC.

This clonotype was seen more than once but under ten times. The rearrangement uses TRBV3-1 and TRBJ2-2; 9 bases map to TRBD1. CDR1 LGHDT and CDR2 YNNKEL come from the germline V gene (reference sequence). There are 14 residues in the CDR3. The trim removed 3 bases at V and 4 bases at J, leaving 0 bases unmatched. The CDR3 region is CASSQTGGTGELFF. For the CDR3, the DNA is TGTGCCAGCAGCCAGACAGGGGGCACCGGGGAGCTGTTTTTT.

The rearrangement links TRBV3-1 to TRBJ2-7; no clear D. The CDR3 extends over 14 amino acids. Germline values: CDR1 LGHDT, CDR2 YNNKEL (reference sequence). The V end was cut by 1 base, the J end by 2 bases, with 9 bases between. For the CDR3, the DNA is TGTGCCAGCAGCCAAGGCAGGTTAACCTACGAGCAGTACTTC. Its translation is CASSQGRLTYEQYF.

This clonotype was detected only a few times. This chain links TRBV6-5 with TRBJ2-2, with TRBD2 matching over 7 bases. V was pared by 0 bases and J by 4 bases, with 2 bases of the junction left unmatched. The CDR3 is 15 residues long. From germline, CDR1 is MNHEY and CDR2 SVGAGI. The CDR3 DNA sequence: TGTGCCAGCAGTTACTCGCGGGGGTCCACCGGGGAGCTGTTTTTT. Amino acids: CASSYSRGSTGELFF.

The table lists this clonotype with a few counts. The chain joins TRBV4-3 to TRBJ2-1; 7 positions agree with TRBD1. J was trimmed by 1 base and V by 1 base; bases with no gene match: 1. The CDR3 covers 15 residues. In germline, CDR1 is LGHNA, CDR2 YSLEER. CDR3 nucleotides: TGCGCCAGCAGCCAAGGGGACAGTTCCTACAATGAGCAGTTCTTC. Protein: CASSQGDSSYNEQFF.

This clonotype was counted at least ten times. This chain joins TRBV12-3 or TRBV12-4 and TRBJ2-7; D is undetermined. CDR3 length: 14 amino acids. V lost 6 bases to trimming and J lost 6 bases, with 18 bases between them. For the CDR3, the DNA is TGTGCCAGCAGATTCCTGGCGTGGAAAGGCGAGCAGTACTTC. Its translation is CASRFLAWKGEQYF.

This chain's CDR3 is CASRTTENTEAFF. Written as DNA, the CDR3 is TGTGCCAGCAGAACAACAGAGAACACTGAAGCTTTCTTT. The chain is built from TRBV7-9 and TRBJ1-1; D call uncertain. This CDR3 contains 13 residues. The ends were cut back, 6 bases at V and 1 base at J, with 9 bases in the middle. The germline CDR1 and CDR2 sequences are SEHNR and FQNEAQ (reference sequence).

The chain combines TRBV4-2 with TRBJ2-5; no definite D call. V dropped 4 bases and J dropped 5 bases, with 17 bases sitting between them. Germline CDR1 and CDR2: LGHNA and YNFKEQ. The length of the CDR3 is 15 residues. DNA of the CDR3: TGTGCCAGCAGCCCCAAGAAGTCCCTAACGGAGACCCAGTACTTC. Translation gives CASSPKKSLTETQYF.

This clonotype was picked up a small number of times. The chain carries TRBV12-3 or TRBV12-4 and TRBJ2-3, with 9 positions matching TRBD1. Trimming removed 3 bases from V and 14 bases from J; junction bases left unmatched: 6. There are 12 residues in the CDR3. Here the CDR3 DNA reads TGTGCCAGCAGTTTCGGACAGGGGCATGGGTATTTT. This encodes CASSFGQGHGYF.

This clonotype was seen at least ten times. V gene TRBV7-9 combines with J gene TRBJ2-3; the D call may be TRBD1 or TRBD2 (6 bases each). The CDR3 loop spans 14 amino acids. CDR1 and CDR2 from the germline V gene are SEHNR and FQNEAQ (reference sequence). V shed 1 base and J shed 9 bases, with 14 bases lying between them. The CDR3 loop reads CASSLVGGDTTQYF. CDR3 in DNA: TGTGCCAGCAGCTTAGTGGGGGGCGATACCACGCAGTATTTT.

There are many counts of this clonotype. The chain employs TRBV9 and TRBJ2-1; D unresolved. Germline V gene lookup returns CDR1 SGDLS and CDR2 YYNGEE. The CDR3 contains 13 residues. V gave up 3 bases and J gave up 0 bases, with 4 bases separating them. The CDR3 bases are TGTGCCAGCAGCGCTAACTCCTACAATGAGCAGTTCTTC. This encodes CASSANSYNEQFF.

This clonotype was seen a handful of times. The rearrangement links TRBV25-1 to TRBJ1-3; tentatively, D is TRBD1 (5 bases). Trimming pared 7 bases from V and 2 bases from J, leaving 15 bases between. The CDR3 consists of 15 residues. Germline CDR1 is MGHDK and CDR2 is SYGVNS. CDR3 amino acids: CASIPGRYTGNTIYF. The CDR3, as DNA: TGTGCCAGCATTCCAGGGCGTTATACTGGAAACACCATATATTTT.

This clonotype was found a few times. This chain links TRBV3-1 with TRBJ1-5; D gene unclear. This CDR3 has 13 amino acids. V was pared by 2 bases and J by 7 bases, with 9 bases between. Germline CDR1 LGHDT, CDR2 YNNKEL (reference sequence). In DNA, the CDR3 is TGTGCCAGCAGCCAATCTGTGCGGCAGCCCCAGCATTTT. Protein product: CASSQSVRQPQHF.

This clonotype has only a few counts. The chain's CDR3 is CAWSASLYNEQFF. CDR3 DNA: TGTGCCTGGAGTGCCTCCCTATACAATGAGCAGTTCTTC. The chain uses TRBV30 and TRBJ2-1; D unresolved. Trimming stripped 1 base from V and 4 bases from J, with 8 bases between. There are 13 residues in the CDR3. Germline V CDR1 and CDR2: GTSNPN, SVGIG (reference sequence).

This clonotype was counted a few times. J is TRBJ2-3 and V is TRBV10-3, with 9 nucleotides matching TRBD2. Trimming took 8 bases from V and 2 from J; bases not matched to a gene: 5. The CDR3 loop spans 14 amino acids. Germline V CDR1 and CDR2: ENHRY, SYGVKD. The CDR3 protein is CAIGSGGFTDTQYF. In DNA, the CDR3 is TGTGCCATCGGGAGCGGGGGGTTCACAGATACGCAGTATTTT.

This chain uses TRBV7-8 with TRBJ2-7; 9 bases are shared with TRBD1. This CDR3 has 16 residues. Germline loops: CDR1 SGHVS, CDR2 FQNEAQ. The CDR3 sequence: CASSLVDRDRVRALQV. DNA for the CDR3: TGTGCCAGCAGCTTAGTGGATCGGGACAGGGTGAGGGCACTCCAAGTC.

This clonotype has at least ten counts. The chain is built from TRBV6-5 and TRBJ1-2; D is uncertain. Germline values: CDR1 MNHEY, CDR2 SVGAGI. This CDR3 spans 13 amino acids. V dropped 2 bases and J dropped 8 bases, with 12 bases sitting between them. The DNA of the CDR3 is TGTGCCAGCAGTTACAACCGGGAGGGCGGCTACACCTTC. Translation: CASSYNREGGYTF.

The rearrangement joins TRBV27 to TRBJ1-4, with D possibly being TRBD1 (5 bases). The germline V and J ends were trimmed by 7 bases and 0 bases, with 15 bases remaining between them. Germline values: CDR1 MNHEY, CDR2 SMNVEV (reference sequence). The CDR3 runs 16 residues. The CDR3 loop is CASTPGTDPTNEKLFF. The CDR3 DNA follows: TGTGCCAGCACTCCAGGGACGGATCCAACTAATGAAAAACTGTTTTTT.

J is TRBJ1-5 and V is TRBV10-3; D is ambiguous. V was cut by 10 bases and J by 4 bases, with 14 bases left in between. Germline assignment: CDR1 ENHRY and CDR2 SYGVKD. This CDR3 is 13 amino acids long. CDR3: CATGRVVNQPQHF. The CDR3 region has the DNA TGTGCCACCGGGCGGGTTGTTAATCAGCCCCAGCATTTT.